This is a list of T cell receptor beta chains from one sample in a study of blood T cell repertoires in COVID-19. Libraries were prepared by immunoSEQ multiplex PCR; TCRdb keeps only in-frame clonotypes and omits some of them. The table includes under 200,000 clones, about four fifths detected once. Source material: peripheral blood. These receptors came from a man younger than 35 with active or convalescent COVID-19. The CDR3 runs from the conserved cysteine through the conserved F or W. D genes are given only for firm matches. Clone size is shown for a subset of rows, as once, few, many or a class of expanded clone.

CDR3aa: CASSLATGGGFETQYF; CDR3nt: TGTGCCAGCAGCTTAGCGACCGGGGGGGGCTTTGAGACCCAGTACTTC; abundance: many; v_gene: TRBV7-2; d_gene: TRBD2; j_gene: TRBJ2-5
CDR3aa: CASSRQPLGGLQPQHF; CDR3nt: TGCGCCAGCAGCCGACAGCCACTTGGGGGCCTTCAGCCCCAGCATTTT; abundance: .; v_gene: TRBV4-1; d_gene: .; j_gene: TRBJ1-5
CDR3aa: CASSIDRVQPQHF; CDR3nt: TGTGCCAGTAGTATAGATCGGGTTCAGCCCCAGCATTTT; abundance: .; v_gene: TRBV19; d_gene: .; j_gene: TRBJ1-5
CDR3aa: CASSPGTGANTIYF; CDR3nt: TGTGCCAGCTCACCCGGGACAGGGGCCAACACCATATATTTT; abundance: once; v_gene: TRBV18; d_gene: TRBD1; j_gene: TRBJ1-3
CDR3aa: CASSQSGTRSRQETQYF; CDR3nt: TGTGCCAGCAGCCAATCCGGGACTCGGAGTAGACAAGAGACCCAGTACTTC; abundance: .; v_gene: TRBV14; d_gene: .; j_gene: TRBJ2-5
CDR3aa: CASRSGAGGNQPQHF; CDR3nt: TGTGCCAGTAGATCAGGGGCGGGGGGCAATCAGCCCCAGCATTTT; abundance: .; v_gene: TRBV19; d_gene: .; j_gene: TRBJ1-5
CDR3aa: CAWSVLELTSTDTQYF; CDR3nt: TGTGCCTGGAGTGTACTTGAACTTACTAGCACAGATACGCAGTATTTT; abundance: .; v_gene: TRBV30; d_gene: .; j_gene: TRBJ2-3
CDR3aa: CASSQDERGGNQPQHF; CDR3nt: TGCGCCAGCAGCCAAGATGAGCGGGGCGGGAATCAGCCCCAGCATTTT; abundance: .; v_gene: TRBV4-1; d_gene: .; j_gene: TRBJ1-5
CDR3aa: CASSPVFSPYNEQFF; CDR3nt: TGTGCCAGCAGCCCCGTTTTCTCCCCGTACAATGAGCAGTTCTTC; abundance: few; v_gene: TRBV7-2; d_gene: .; j_gene: TRBJ2-1
CDR3aa: CATSDQGAAFNEQFF; CDR3nt: TGTGCCACCAGTGACCAGGGGGCAGCGTTCAATGAGCAGTTCTTC; abundance: .; v_gene: TRBV24-1; d_gene: TRBD1; j_gene: TRBJ2-1
CDR3aa: CASSYPRGTGGTEAFF; CDR3nt: TGTGCCAGCAGTTACCCGAGGGGCACAGGGGGCACTGAAGCTTTCTTT; abundance: .; v_gene: TRBV6-6; d_gene: TRBD1; j_gene: TRBJ1-1
CDR3aa: CASSQAGVSPYEQYF; CDR3nt: TGCGCCAGCAGCCAAGCCGGGGTCTCCCCTTACGAGCAGTACTTC; abundance: .; v_gene: TRBV4-3; d_gene: .; j_gene: TRBJ2-7
CDR3aa: CSVETGGNNYGYTF; CDR3nt: TGCAGCGTTGAAACAGGGGGTAATAACTATGGCTACACCTTC; abundance: .; v_gene: TRBV29-1; d_gene: TRBD1; j_gene: TRBJ1-2
CDR3aa: CASSLGRGRTEAFF; CDR3nt: TGTGCCAGCAGCTTGGGCAGGGGGCGAACTGAAGCTTTCTTT; abundance: .; v_gene: TRBV7-9; d_gene: TRBD1; j_gene: TRBJ1-1
CDR3aa: CASSLVSGYEQYF; CDR3nt: TGCGCCAGCAGCTTGGTTTCAGGATACGAGCAGTACTTC; abundance: .; v_gene: TRBV5-1; d_gene: .; j_gene: TRBJ2-7
CDR3aa: CASSDRDRKNTEAFF; CDR3nt: TGTGCCAGCAGCGACCGGGACAGGAAAAACACTGAAGCTTTCTTT; abundance: .; v_gene: TRBV13; d_gene: TRBD1; j_gene: TRBJ1-1
CDR3aa: CASSPTGPYEQYF; CDR3nt: TGTGCCAGCAGCCCGACAGGTCCCTACGAGCAGTACTTC; abundance: .; v_gene: TRBV3-1/TRBV3-2; d_gene: .; j_gene: TRBJ2-7
CDR3aa: CASSLGSRPQETQYF; CDR3nt: TGTGCCAGCAGCTTAGGGAGCCGCCCCCAAGAGACCCAGTACTTC; abundance: once; v_gene: TRBV7-2; d_gene: .; j_gene: TRBJ2-5
CDR3aa: CASSPGTRGTEQYF; CDR3nt: TGTGCCAGCAGTCCGGGGACAAGAGGTACGGAGCAGTACTTC; abundance: .; v_gene: TRBV27; d_gene: .; j_gene: TRBJ2-7
CDR3aa: CATSRETGELDGYTF; CDR3nt: TGTGCCACCAGCAGAGAAACAGGGGAGTTGGATGGCTACACCTTC; abundance: .; v_gene: TRBV15; d_gene: TRBD1; j_gene: TRBJ1-2
CDR3aa: CASSEGHPATYEKLFF; CDR3nt: TGTGCCAGCAGTGAGGGCCACCCTGCCACGTATGAAAAACTGTTTTTT; abundance: .; v_gene: TRBV6-1; d_gene: .; j_gene: TRBJ1-4
CDR3aa: CSVRGGFADTQYF; CDR3nt: TGCAGCGTGCGGGGGGGATTTGCAGATACGCAGTATTTT; abundance: .; v_gene: TRBV29-1; d_gene: TRBD2; j_gene: TRBJ2-3
CDR3aa: CAWTLRGGPSYEQYF; CDR3nt: TGTGCCTGGACCCTCCGGGGAGGCCCCTCCTACGAGCAGTACTTC; abundance: once; v_gene: TRBV30; d_gene: .; j_gene: TRBJ2-7
CDR3aa: CASSLPLTLGSPSSYEQYF; CDR3nt: TGTGCCAGCAGTCTCCCCTTGACTCTCGGGAGCCCCAGCTCCTACGAGCAGTACTTC; abundance: .; v_gene: TRBV28; d_gene: .; j_gene: TRBJ2-7
CDR3aa: CASSPRTGEVSEAFF; CDR3nt: TGCGCCAGCAGCCCTCGGACAGGGGAGGTCTCTGAAGCTTTCTTT; abundance: .; v_gene: TRBV5-1; d_gene: TRBD1; j_gene: TRBJ1-1
CDR3aa: CASSTRGDTEAFF; CDR3nt: TGTGCCAGCAGTACCCGGGGGGACACTGAAGCTTTCTTT; abundance: .; v_gene: TRBV2; d_gene: .; j_gene: TRBJ1-1
CDR3aa: CASSPGSLTSGISIFLYEQYF; CDR3nt: TGCGCCAGCAGCCCCGGTTCACTGACTAGCGGGATATCTATCTTTCTCTACGAGCAGTACTTC; abundance: .; v_gene: TRBV5-1; d_gene: TRBD2; j_gene: TRBJ2-7
CDR3aa: CASSHRALSGNTIYF; CDR3nt: TGTGCCAGCAGCCACAGGGCCCTCTCTGGAAACACCATATATTTT; abundance: .; v_gene: TRBV3-1/TRBV3-2; d_gene: .; j_gene: TRBJ1-3
CDR3aa: CASSFSDTQYF; CDR3nt: TGTGCCAGCAGTTTCTCAGATACGCAGTATTTT; abundance: .; v_gene: TRBV12-3/TRBV12-4; d_gene: .; j_gene: TRBJ2-3
CDR3aa: CASSLSQGAQYGYTF; CDR3nt: TGTGCCAGCAGTTTATCTCAGGGGGCGCAGTATGGCTACACCTTC; abundance: .; v_gene: TRBV28; d_gene: TRBD1; j_gene: TRBJ1-2
CDR3aa: CATSRFRFYEQYF; CDR3nt: TGTGCCACCAGCAGATTTAGATTCTACGAGCAGTACTTC; abundance: .; v_gene: TRBV15; d_gene: .; j_gene: TRBJ2-7
CDR3aa: CASSLVPGTGEYEQYF; CDR3nt: TGTGCCAGCAGCTTAGTTCCGGGGACAGGGGAGTACGAGCAGTACTTC; abundance: once; v_gene: TRBV7-8; d_gene: TRBD1; j_gene: TRBJ2-7
CDR3aa: CASRPLAGTYNEQFF; CDR3nt: TGTGCCAGCAGACCTCTTGCGGGTACGTACAATGAGCAGTTCTTC; abundance: .; v_gene: TRBV28; d_gene: .; j_gene: TRBJ2-1
CDR3aa: CASSFMSEKLFF; CDR3nt: TGTGCCAGCAGCTTTATGAGTGAAAAACTGTTTTTT; abundance: .; v_gene: TRBV7-9; d_gene: .; j_gene: TRBJ1-4
CDR3aa: CASSGRDRPTNEKLFF; CDR3nt: TGTGCCAGCAGTGGCCGGGACAGACCAACTAATGAAAAACTGTTTTTT; abundance: .; v_gene: TRBV6-1; d_gene: TRBD1; j_gene: TRBJ1-4
CDR3aa: CASSTRGRGLTEAFF; CDR3nt: TGTGCCAGCAGTACGAGGGGCAGGGGGCTCACTGAAGCTTTCTTT; abundance: .; v_gene: TRBV6-6; d_gene: TRBD1; j_gene: TRBJ1-1
CDR3aa: CASRFTSGNEQFF; CDR3nt: TGTGCCAGCAGATTCACTAGCGGCAATGAGCAGTTCTTC; abundance: medium-sized; v_gene: TRBV7-2; d_gene: TRBD2; j_gene: TRBJ2-1
CDR3aa: CASCPGIKEETQYF; CDR3nt: TGTGCCAGCTGCCCGGGGATCAAGGAAGAGACCCAGTACTTC; abundance: .; v_gene: TRBV21-1; d_gene: .; j_gene: TRBJ2-5
CDR3aa: CASSSRTGLAGYTDTQYF; CDR3nt: TGTGCCAGCAGCTCCAGGACAGGACTAGCGGGGTACACAGATACGCAGTATTTT; abundance: .; v_gene: TRBV6-2/TRBV6-3; d_gene: TRBD2; j_gene: TRBJ2-3
CDR3aa: CASSARQGTGTDTQYF; CDR3nt: TGTGCCAGCAGCGCCAGACAGGGAACGGGCACAGATACGCAGTATTTT; abundance: once; v_gene: TRBV13; d_gene: TRBD1; j_gene: TRBJ2-3
CDR3aa: CASSQGLAGVTGELFF; CDR3nt: TGTGCCAGCAGCCAAGGACTAGCGGGGGTCACCGGGGAGCTGTTTTTT; abundance: .; v_gene: TRBV4-2; d_gene: TRBD2; j_gene: TRBJ2-2
CDR3aa: CASSHRGGNGYTF; CDR3nt: TGTGCCAGCAGCCACAGGGGAGGAAATGGCTACACCTTC; abundance: .; v_gene: TRBV21-1; d_gene: .; j_gene: TRBJ1-2
CDR3aa: CASSERGPDTGELFF; CDR3nt: TGTGCCAGCAGTGAGAGGGGGCCGGACACCGGGGAGCTGTTTTTT; abundance: .; v_gene: TRBV2; d_gene: TRBD1; j_gene: TRBJ2-2
CDR3aa: CASSDRGLGDTQYF; CDR3nt: TGCGCCAGCAGTGACAGGGGGCTTGGAGATACGCAGTATTTT; abundance: .; v_gene: TRBV10-1; d_gene: TRBD1; j_gene: TRBJ2-3
CDR3aa: CASRKSNTEAFF; CDR3nt: TGTGCCAGCAGAAAGAGTAACACTGAAGCTTTCTTT; abundance: many; v_gene: TRBV2; d_gene: .; j_gene: TRBJ1-1
CDR3aa: CASSLTVNTEAFF; CDR3nt: TGTGCCAGCAGCTTAACGGTGAACACTGAAGCTTTCTTT; abundance: .; v_gene: TRBV7-9; d_gene: .; j_gene: TRBJ1-1
CDR3aa: CASRPSPGLAGHEQFF; CDR3nt: TGTGCCAGCAGACCATCCCCGGGACTAGCGGGACATGAGCAGTTCTTC; abundance: .; v_gene: TRBV7-2; d_gene: TRBD2; j_gene: TRBJ2-1
CDR3aa: CASSPPTGTYEQYF; CDR3nt: TGTGCCAGCAGCCCCCCGACAGGGACCTACGAGCAGTACTTC; abundance: .; v_gene: TRBV7-9; d_gene: TRBD1; j_gene: TRBJ2-7
CDR3aa: CASSLTGDRSPLHF; CDR3nt: TGCGCCAGCAGTTTGACAGGCGATCGTTCACCCCTCCACTTT; abundance: .; v_gene: TRBV10-1; d_gene: .; j_gene: TRBJ1-6
CDR3aa: CASSPNQGADTEAFF; CDR3nt: TGTGCCAGCAGCCCTAATCAGGGGGCGGACACTGAAGCTTTCTTT; abundance: .; v_gene: TRBV5-4; d_gene: TRBD1; j_gene: TRBJ1-1
CDR3aa: CASSSTGDRGIEQFF; CDR3nt: TGCGCCAGCAGCTCGACCGGGGACAGGGGGATTGAGCAGTTCTTC; abundance: .; v_gene: TRBV5-1; d_gene: TRBD1; j_gene: TRBJ2-1
CDR3aa: CASSLVGQGQDTQYF; CDR3nt: TGCGCCAGCAGCTTGGTCGGACAGGGGCAGGATACGCAGTATTTT; abundance: few; v_gene: TRBV5-1; d_gene: TRBD1; j_gene: TRBJ2-3
CDR3aa: CASSESRTASYEQYF; CDR3nt: TGCGCCAGCAGTGAGTCAAGGACAGCCTCCTACGAGCAGTACTTC; abundance: .; v_gene: TRBV10-2; d_gene: .; j_gene: TRBJ2-7
CDR3aa: CASSNRQNEKLFF; CDR3nt: TGTGCCAGCAGCAATCGACAGAATGAAAAACTGTTTTTT; abundance: .; v_gene: TRBV5-4; d_gene: .; j_gene: TRBJ1-4